One sample yielded the 25 T cell receptor beta chains listed below, sequenced in a study of control samples from healthy donors and cancer patients. Assay: immunoSEQ multiplex PCR; the TCRdb copy retains only in-frame clones and omits some. Here the sample spans tens of thousands of clones, around 90% being singletons. The material sequenced was PBMCs. These receptors all come from a woman aged 55-75 years with head and neck cancer.

The chain uses TRBV5-1 and TRBJ2-5; 10 nucleotides line up with TRBD1. The V gene end was trimmed by 4 bases and the J gene end by 2 bases; junction bases not matched to a gene: 8. Germline CDR1 reads SGHRS; CDR2 reads YFSETQ. The CDR3 length is 16 residues. For the CDR3, the DNA is TGCGCCAGCAGCCCGGGACAGGGGACGGGGCAAGAGACCCAGTACTTC. Translating gives CASSPGQGTGQETQYF.

The chain employs TRBV11-2 and TRBJ2-3; D call uncertain. CDR3 length: 14 amino acids. V was clipped by 2 bases and J by 3 bases, with 9 bases between them. The germline gives CDR1 SGHAT, CDR2 FQNNGV. CDR3 amino acids: CASSLIGRTDTQYF. In DNA, the CDR3 is TGTGCCAGCAGCTTAATTGGCAGAACAGATACGCAGTATTTT.

The chain employs TRBV10-3 and TRBJ2-2, with D possibly TRBD2 on 6 matching bases. CDR1 is ENHRY and CDR2 is SYGVKD in the germline V gene. This CDR3 comprises 15 residues. V was cut by 2 bases and J by 5 bases, with 12 bases left in between. The CDR3 coding sequence is TGTGCCATCAGTGAGGTGGAGGGATATACCGGGGAGCTGTTTTTT. It specifies CAISEVEGYTGELFF.

This rearrangement joins TRBV7-2 to TRBJ2-2, with TRBD2 identical over 7 bases. Germline trimming cut 4 bases from V and 10 bases from J; bases unmatched to any gene: 9. From germline, CDR1 is SGHTA and CDR2 FQGNSA. The length of the CDR3 is 14 residues. CDR3 DNA sequence: TGTGCCAGCAGCTCTCCGACTAGCCCGGCGGAGCTGTTTTTT. Translating it yields CASSSPTSPAELFF.

The gene calls are TRBV9 and TRBJ2-1, with 13 positions matching TRBD2. Per germline, CDR1 SGDLS and CDR2 YYNGEE. The CDR3 is 15 amino acids. The trim removed 4 bases at V and 6 bases at J, leaving 4 bases unmatched. CDR3 nucleotide sequence: TGTGCCAGCAGCCAGGGACTAGCGGGAAGCAATGAGCAGTTCTTC. It yields the protein CASSQGLAGSNEQFF.

This clone has more than one count but fewer than ten. The rearrangement links TRBV5-4 to TRBJ1-1; D uncertain. V lost 0 bases and J lost 1, with 4 bases in between. Germline V gene lookup returns CDR1 SGHNT and CDR2 YYREEE (reference sequence). The CDR3 loop spans 13 amino acids. CDR3 sequence: CASSLGRNTEAFF. The CDR3 DNA is TGTGCCAGCAGCTTGGGGAGGAACACTGAAGCTTTCTTT.

The chain has TRBV19 and TRBJ2-1; unclear D gene. CDR3 size: 12 residues. Germline values: CDR1 LNHDA, CDR2 SQIVND (reference sequence). With 7 bases removed from V and 9 bases from J, the gap between germline ends came to 13 bases. The CDR3 protein is CASTTLPGEQFF. DNA of the CDR3: TGTGCCAGTACCACCCTGCCGGGTGAGCAGTTCTTC. Drawing the rest from reference TRBV19 and TRBJ2-1, the complete variable domain is DGGITQSPKYLFRKEGQNVTLSCEQNLNHDAMYWYRQDPGQGLRLIYYSQIVNDFQKGDIAEGYSVSREKKESFPLTVTSAQKNPTAFYLCASTTLPGEQFFGPGTRLTVL.

The chain has TRBV30 and TRBJ2-3, with D uncertain. Germline CDR1 and CDR2: GTSNPN and SVGIG (reference sequence). The CDR3 contains 13 residues. The V end was cut by 3 bases, the J end by 2 bases, with 9 bases between. CDR3 loop: CAWRKGSTDTQYF. The CDR3 DNA is TGTGCCTGGAGGAAGGGTTCCACAGATACGCAGTATTTT.

V usage is TRBV2 and J usage is TRBJ2-1, with TRBD2 matching 10 bases. The CDR3 is 14 residues long. Per the germline V gene, CDR1 is SNHLY and CDR2 is FYNNEI. V was clipped by 7 bases and J by 3 bases; unmatched bases: 3. CDR3 bases: TGTGCCAGCAAGCGGGAGGGCCTCTACAATGAGCAGTTCTTC. The encoded protein is CASKREGLYNEQFF.

The gene calls are TRBV19 and TRBJ2-1; D not certain. The CDR3 extends over 15 amino acids. The V gene lost 0 bases and the J gene lost 3 bases, with 9 bases spanning the gap. In germline, CDR1 is LNHDA, CDR2 SQIVND (reference sequence). The CDR3 coding sequence is TGTGCCAGTAGTATAGAAACACAGCTCTACAATGAGCAGTTCTTC. This codes for CASSIETQLYNEQFF.

The rearrangement links TRBV18 to TRBJ1-1; D possibly corresponds to TRBD1 (6 bases). Deletions cut 3 bases from V and 2 bases from J, with 13 bases between. From germline, CDR1 is KGHSH and CDR2 LQKENI. CDR3 size: 15 residues. CDR3 in amino acids: CASSPKQGDNTEAFF. The CDR3 DNA reads TGTGCCAGCTCACCGAAACAGGGAGATAACACTGAAGCTTTCTTT.

This sequence joins TRBV29-1 and TRBJ2-3, with 7 bases lining up with TRBD2. This CDR3 comprises 14 residues. Per the germline V gene, CDR1 is SQVTM and CDR2 is ANQGSEA. Losses at the gene ends were 1 base for V and 1 base for J; bases not matched to a gene: 2. CDR3 loop: CSVEGGRGTDTQYF. The CDR3 coding sequence is TGCAGCGTTGAAGGCGGGAGAGGCACAGATACGCAGTATTTT.

This chain connects TRBV5-8 to TRBJ2-4, with D tentatively TRBD2 (5 bases). Germline V gene data show CDR1 as SGHTS and CDR2 as YDEGEE. The CDR3 spans 16 residues. V dropped 4 bases and J dropped 1 base, with 15 bases sitting between them. CDR3 sequence: CASSPGNSRAKNIQYF. The CDR3 region has the DNA TGTGCCAGCAGCCCCGGGAACTCCCGCGCCAAAAACATTCAGTACTTC.

J is TRBJ2-7 and V is TRBV5-1, with TRBD1 matching 10 bases. This CDR3 is 16 amino acids long. Germline V gene lookup returns CDR1 SGHRS and CDR2 YFSETQ. V gave up 4 bases and J gave up 5 bases; unmatched junction bases: 12. This chain's CDR3 is CASSTGQGKIRDEQYF. The CDR3 coding sequence is TGCGCCAGCAGCACGGGACAGGGGAAGATTAGGGACGAGCAGTACTTC.

V and J are TRBV18 and TRBJ1-2; D may be TRBD1 (5 bases). Germline CDR1 is KGHSH and CDR2 is LQKENI. The V end was cut by 5 bases, the J end by 0 bases, with 16 bases between. This CDR3 has 16 amino acids. The DNA for the CDR3 is TGTGCCAGCTCATATAGCCGGGACTCAACTAACTATGGCTACACCTTC. Amino acids: CASSYSRDSTNYGYTF.

This chain uses TRBV25-1 with TRBJ2-1; TRBD1 agrees at 7 bases. Germline V gene lookup returns CDR1 MGHDK and CDR2 SYGVNS. This CDR3 comprises 17 residues. The junction had 9 bases not matched to a gene; V was cut back by 4 bases and J by 0 bases. The DNA for the CDR3 is TGTGCCAGCAGTGGGTCCCCTCGACAGGGCTCCTACAATGAGCAGTTCTTC. It is translated as CASSGSPRQGSYNEQFF.

The chain joins TRBV27 to TRBJ1-1; maybe TRBD1 (6 bases). Trimming cost V 6 bases and J 6 bases, with 17 bases left between them. CDR1 is MNHEY, CDR2 SMNVEV, per germline (reference sequence). The CDR3 contains 14 residues. CDR3 loop: CASSSRRQAPEAFF. CDR3 DNA: TGTGCCAGCAGCTCAAGAAGACAGGCCCCTGAAGCTTTCTTT.

The chain is built from TRBV5-1 and TRBJ2-1; 8 bases are shared with TRBD2. The germline V gene encodes CDR1 SGHRS and CDR2 YFSETQ. This CDR3 contains 12 residues. J was trimmed by 13 bases and V by 4 bases; bases with no gene match: 7. The CDR3: CASSRPGLEQFF. DNA of the CDR3: TGCGCCAGCAGCAGACCGGGACTAGAACAGTTCTTC.

V gene TRBV19 combines with J gene TRBJ2-3, with D uncertain. Germline CDR1 LNHDA, CDR2 SQIVND (reference sequence). This CDR3 comprises 11 residues. Trimming left V 4 bases short and J 4 bases short, with 3 bases between. The CDR3 reads CASSSADTQYF. The CDR3 region has the DNA TGTGCCAGTAGTAGTGCAGATACGCAGTATTTT.

The CDR3 loop reads CASISRDTGNTIYF. In DNA, the CDR3 is TGTGCCAGCATCTCCCGGGATACTGGAAACACCATATATTTT. The J gene is TRBJ1-3, the V gene TRBV6-5, with D uncertain. The CDR3 loop spans 14 amino acids. Trimming took off 7 bases at V and 2 bases at J, with 12 bases between the two ends. The germline gives CDR1 MNHEY, CDR2 SVGAGI.

This clone was recorded only once. The rearrangement uses TRBV3-1 (or the pseudogene TRBV3-2) and TRBJ2-6; D remains unclear. Trimming left V 3 bases short and J 1 base short, with 7 bases between. CDR3 length: 15 residues. CDR1 and CDR2 (germline): LGHDT, YNNKEL (reference sequence). In DNA form, the CDR3 reads TGTGCCAGCAGCCATCTCGGATCTGGGGCCAACGTCCTGACTTTC. Its protein product is CASSHLGSGANVLTF.

The V and J genes are TRBV3-1 (or the pseudogene TRBV3-2) and TRBJ2-7, with D possibly matching TRBD2 (5 bases). The V end was cut by 7 bases, the J end by 1 base, with 11 bases between. This CDR3 has 13 amino acids. The V gene's germline CDR1 is LGHDT and CDR2 YNNKEL (reference sequence). This CDR3 is CASTTGGSYEQYF. In DNA form, the CDR3 reads TGTGCCAGCACCACTGGCGGGTCCTACGAGCAGTACTTC.

Only a few counts were recorded for this clone. J is TRBJ2-1 and V is TRBV3-1 (or the pseudogene TRBV3-2); 10 bases align to TRBD2. The junction had 12 bases not matched to a gene; V was cut back by 4 bases and J by 9 bases. CDR3 size: 16 residues. The germline V gene has CDR1 LGHDT and CDR2 YNNKEL (reference sequence). The CDR3 loop is CASSPKSSGRGVEQFF. The CDR3 DNA is TGTGCCAGCAGCCCTAAGTCCAGCGGGAGGGGAGTTGAGCAGTTCTTC.

This chain links TRBV6-5 with TRBJ1-2; 8 nucleotides agree with TRBD1. CDR3 length: 14 amino acids. Per germline, CDR1 MNHEY and CDR2 SVGAGI. The J segment lost 8 bases and the V segment lost 5 bases, leaving 10 bases of the junction unmatched. CDR3 DNA sequence: TGTGCCAGCAGTCGAGGACAGGGAGGCCAAGGCTACACCTTC. Translation: CASSRGQGGQGYTF.

The rearrangement links TRBV29-1 to TRBJ2-1; unclear D gene. Between the trimmed V and J ends, which lost 1 base and 5 bases, there was a span of 15 bases. The CDR3 is made up of 15 amino acids. In germline, CDR1 is SQVTM, CDR2 ANQGSEA. CDR3 amino acids: CSVEVANTPDNEQFF. The CDR3 DNA reads as TGCAGCGTTGAAGTGGCGAATACTCCCGACAATGAGCAGTTCTTC.